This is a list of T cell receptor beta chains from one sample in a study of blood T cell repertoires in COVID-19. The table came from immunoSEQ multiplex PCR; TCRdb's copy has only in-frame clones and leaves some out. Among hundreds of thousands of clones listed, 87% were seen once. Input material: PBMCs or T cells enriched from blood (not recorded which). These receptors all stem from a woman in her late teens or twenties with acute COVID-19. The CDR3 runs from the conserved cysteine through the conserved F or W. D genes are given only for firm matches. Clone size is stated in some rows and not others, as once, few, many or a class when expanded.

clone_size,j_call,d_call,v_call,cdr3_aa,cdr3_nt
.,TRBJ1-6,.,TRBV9,CASSLDRDTGTNSPLHF,TGTGCCAGCAGCTTAGACCGGGACACGGGAACAAATTCACCCCTCCACTTT
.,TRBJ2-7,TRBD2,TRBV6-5,CASFQGRGYEQYF,TGTGCCAGCTTCCAAGGGAGGGGCTACGAGCAGTACTTC
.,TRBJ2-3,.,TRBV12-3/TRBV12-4,CASSFGGMDTQYF,TGTGCCAGCAGTTTTGGGGGGATGGATACGCAGTATTTT
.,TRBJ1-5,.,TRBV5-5,CASSPSRSFQPQHF,TGTGCCAGCAGCCCAAGTCGTAGTTTTCAGCCCCAGCATTTT
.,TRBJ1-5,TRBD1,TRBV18,CASSPGQDHQPQHF,TGTGCCAGCTCACCCGGACAGGACCATCAGCCCCAGCATTTT
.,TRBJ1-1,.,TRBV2,CATSGQLNTEAFF,TGTGCCACCTCGGGACAATTGAACACTGAAGCTTTCTTT
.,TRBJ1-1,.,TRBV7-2,CASNSKTGLITEAFF,TGTGCCAGCAACTCTAAAACAGGGTTGATCACTGAAGCTTTCTTT
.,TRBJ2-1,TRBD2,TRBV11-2,CASSMGLAGGLGLRNEQFF,TGTGCCAGCAGCATGGGACTAGCGGGGGGGCTAGGCCTGAGGAATGAGCAGTTCTTC
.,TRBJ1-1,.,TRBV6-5,CASSYERDTEAFF,TGTGCCAGCAGTTATGAGAGGGACACTGAAGCTTTCTTT
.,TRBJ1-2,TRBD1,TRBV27,CASSRDRGYGYTF,TGTGCCAGCAGTCGGGACAGGGGATATGGCTACACCTTC
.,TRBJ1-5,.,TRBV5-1,CASSLMTVTGNQPQHF,TGCGCCAGCAGCTTGATGACCGTAACGGGTAATCAGCCCCAGCATTTT
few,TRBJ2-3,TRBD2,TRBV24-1,CATSDSGRGSDTQYF,TGTGCCACCAGTGATTCAGGGAGGGGCTCAGATACGCAGTATTTT
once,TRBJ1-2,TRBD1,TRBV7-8,CASSSGTGANGYTF,TGTGCCAGCAGCTCCGGGACAGGGGCGAATGGCTACACCTTC
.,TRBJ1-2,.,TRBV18,CASSPVTYGGSYGYTF,TGTGCCAGCTCACCAGTAACTTACGGGGGGAGCTATGGCTACACCTTC
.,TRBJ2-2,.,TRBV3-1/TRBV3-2,CASSTPGIYTGELFF,TGTGCCAGCAGCACCCCGGGGATATACACCGGGGAGCTGTTTTTT
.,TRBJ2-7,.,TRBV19,CASSEKGDASYEQYF,TGTGCCAGTAGTGAAAAGGGGGATGCCTCCTACGAGCAGTACTTC
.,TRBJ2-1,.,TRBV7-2,CASSPSTSYNEQFF,TGTGCCAGCAGCCCTAGTACCTCCTACAATGAGCAGTTCTTC
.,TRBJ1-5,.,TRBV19,CASRPRLQGVNQPQHF,TGTGCCAGTAGGCCCCGACTACAGGGTGTAAATCAGCCCCAGCATTTT
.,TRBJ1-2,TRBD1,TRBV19,CASSRGSGGGPNTF,TGTGCCAGTAGCAGGGGGTCCGGGGGCGGGCCTAACACCTTC
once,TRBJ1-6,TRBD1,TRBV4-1,CASSPQSGGSHSPLHF,TGCGCCAGCAGCCCACAATCAGGGGGAAGTCATTCACCCCTCCACTTT